This passage covers 19 T cell receptor beta chains from one sample sequenced in a study of T cells in Graves' hyperthyroidism and ophthalmopathy. Template material for amplifying TCR beta CDR3 regions consisted of RNA transcripts. The TCR CDR3 was amplified in a first-round RT-PCR using the HTBI primer set. TCRdb fed the multiplex PCR reads into MiXCR, producing one record per CDR3 protein. The table lists about 660,000 distinct CDR3 sequences, roughly 46% of them singletons. The sample taken for sequencing was peripheral blood or thyroid tissue (not recorded which). The receptors were sampled from an adult man with Graves' disease, either hyperthyroidism or ophthalmopathy (not recorded which).

Remarks on this clonotype: A much larger clone lies one base from this, so it may be a read error. This rearrangement joins TRBV2 to TRBJ2-5, with D possibly matching TRBD1 (6 bases). Germline V CDR1 and CDR2: SNHLY, FYNNEI. This CDR3 comprises 14 residues. The CDR3 DNA sequence: TGTGCCATCAGTGAAGCTACCAGGGGAGAGACCCAGTACTTC. Its translation: CAISEATRGETQYF.

The chain couples TRBV2 to TRBJ1-5; possibly TRBD1 for D (6 bases). The CDR3 runs 13 residues. Trimming stripped 4 bases from V and 5 bases from J, with 9 bases between. Germline V gene data show CDR1 as SNHLY and CDR2 as FYNNEI. CDR3 sequence (DNA): TGTGCCAGCAGTGGGACAGTGGATCAGCCCCAGCATTTT. As protein: CASSGTVDQPQHF.

J is TRBJ2-5 and V is TRBV19; no clear D. This CDR3 spans 15 amino acids. From germline, CDR1 is LNHDA and CDR2 SQIVND (reference sequence). Trimming cost V 4 bases and J 9 bases, with 21 bases left between them. The CDR3: CASSTADYSNQPQYF. The CDR3 coding sequence is TGTGCCAGTAGTACGGCAGATTATAGCAATCAGCCCCAGTACTTC. Full variable domain (outside the CDR3, taken from reference TRBV19 and TRBJ2-5): DGGITQSPKYLFRKEGQNVTLSCEQNLNHDAMYWYRQDPGQGLRLIYYSQIVNDFQKGDIAEGYSVSREKKESFPLTVTSAQKNPTAFYLCASSTADYSNQPQYFGPGTRLLVL.

This clonotype was seen once. The J gene is TRBJ2-5, the V gene TRBV24-1; D unclear. Germline V gene data show CDR1 as KGHDR and CDR2 as SFDVKD. There are 8 residues in the CDR3. Trimming left V 3 bases short and J 11 bases short, with 0 bases between. CDR3 region: CATSDQYF. CDR3 nucleotides: TGTGCCACCAGTGATCAGTACTTC.

This chain joins TRBV14 and TRBJ1-2, with 8 bases lining up with TRBD1. Germline CDR1 is SGHDN and CDR2 is FVKESK. The CDR3 covers 16 residues. V lost 1 base and J lost 3; bases outside the gene matches: 7. The CDR3: CASSQVGTGTHYGYTF. CDR3 sequence (DNA): TGTGCCAGCAGCCAAGTAGGGACAGGCACCCACTATGGCTACACCTTC.

The gene calls are TRBV19 and TRBJ1-1; D uncertain. Trimming left V 3 bases short and J 0 bases short, with 8 bases between. This CDR3 spans 14 amino acids. Germline values: CDR1 LNHDA, CDR2 SQIVND (reference sequence). The DNA for the CDR3 is TGTGCCAGTAGTATGGTGAGGTTGAACACTGAAGCTTTCTTT. Protein sequence: CASSMVRLNTEAFF.

This clonotype was detected many times. The V gene is TRBV24-1, the J gene TRBJ1-2; D is uncertain. Trimming removed 7 bases from V and 7 bases from J, with 9 bases in between. Germline assignment: CDR1 KGHDR and CDR2 SFDVKD. The CDR3 runs to 11 residues. As DNA, the CDR3 is TGTGCCACCAGCGGCGGGTCTGGCTACACCTTC. Amino acid sequence: CATSGGSGYTF.

This chain links TRBV2 with TRBJ1-4, with TRBD1 as a possible D gene (5 bases). The CDR3 extends over 14 amino acids. V dropped 6 bases and J dropped 5 bases, with 13 bases sitting between them. Germline loops: CDR1 SNHLY, CDR2 FYNNEI. The CDR3 spells CASSTRDPNEKLFF. The DNA for the CDR3 is TGTGCCAGCAGCACCAGGGACCCGAATGAAAAACTGTTTTTT.

Notes on this clonotype: Sequence at one end of the junction differs from germline and may be a read error. The chain couples TRBV10-2 to TRBJ1-6; the match to TRBD1 covers 7 bases. The CDR3 totals 16 residues. Germline values: CDR1 WSHSY, CDR2 SAAADI. For the CDR3, the DNA is TGTGCCAGCAGTGCCGACAGGGCTTCCTATAATTCACCCCTCCACTTT. Residues: CASSADRASYNSPLHF.

The sample holds a few counts of this clonotype. The gene calls are TRBV2 and TRBJ1-1, with a weak D call TRBD1 (5 bases). V lost 5 bases and J lost 1, with 17 bases in between. This CDR3 is 16 amino acids long. Germline lookup yields CDR1 SNHLY and CDR2 FYNNEI. In DNA form, the CDR3 reads TGTGCCAGCAGTATTCGCTCAGGGTTGGGGAACACTGAAGCTTTCTTT. Its protein product is CASSIRSGLGNTEAFF.

This chain's CDR3 is CASSLAPGVDTGELFF. Here the CDR3 DNA reads TGTGCCAGCAGCTTAGCTCCCGGGGTCGACACCGGGGAGCTGTTTTTT. The V gene is TRBV7-2, the J gene TRBJ2-2; possible D gene TRBD2, 5 bases. Germline values: CDR1 SGHTA, CDR2 FQGNSA. The CDR3 contains 16 residues. V was clipped by 0 bases and J by 3 bases, with 11 bases between them.

The V and J genes are TRBV6-1 and TRBJ1-6; D not certain. V lost 8 bases to trimming and J lost 7 bases, with 21 bases between them. The germline CDR1 and CDR2 sequences are MNHNS and SASEGT. CDR3 length equals 16 residues. CDR3 sequence: CASSLTPGPGNSPLHF. CDR3 DNA sequence: TGTGCCAGCTCACTCACACCGGGCCCTGGCAATTCACCCCTCCACTTT.

This clonotype was picked up one time. The gene calls are TRBV7-2 and TRBJ2-6; D gene unclear. Between the trimmed V and J ends, which lost 6 bases and 1 base, there was a span of 10 bases. The CDR3 loop spans 15 amino acids. Germline loops: CDR1 SGHTA, CDR2 FQGNSA. In nucleotides, the CDR3 is TGTGCCAGCAGGCTAGAAGGGTCTGGGGCCAACGTCCTGACTTTC. Its translation is CASRLEGSGANVLTF.

Ten or more counts support this clonotype. The V call is TRBV29-1, the J call TRBJ1-2; D might be TRBD1 (5 bases). Looked up from germline, CDR1 is SQVTM and CDR2 is ANQGSEA. Trimming took 3 bases from V and 1 from J, leaving 18 bases between them. The CDR3 is 16 residues long. The CDR3 protein is CSVERFQGDFNYGYTF. Here the CDR3 DNA reads TGCAGCGTTGAGAGGTTCCAGGGAGACTTTAACTATGGCTACACCTTC.

The rearrangement uses TRBV25-1 and TRBJ1-6; weak D call: TRBD1 (6 bases). The germline CDR1 and CDR2 sequences are MGHDK and SYGVNS. V was clipped by 8 bases and J by 5 bases, with 13 bases between them. This CDR3 is 14 amino acids long. CDR3 sequence (DNA): TGTGCCAGCGCGGGGCCAGGGGATAATTCACCCCTCCACTTT. This gives the protein CASAGPGDNSPLHF.

About this clonotype: The junction departs from the called germline gene at one end, perhaps through a read error. The gene calls are TRBV5-1 and TRBJ1-2; TRBD1 aligns across 7 bases. Looked up from germline, CDR1 is SGHRS and CDR2 is YFSETQ. CDR3 size: 12 residues. In DNA form, the CDR3 reads TGCGCCGGCAGCGATTGGACAGGTGGCTACACCTTC. This translates into CAGSDWTGGYTF.

In DNA, the CDR3 is TGCAGTGCCCTAAACCCCGGGACAGGGGTAGACGAGCAGTACTTC. This codes for CSALNPGTGVDEQYF. The chain joins TRBV20-1 to TRBJ2-7; TRBD1 aligns across 10 bases. From germline, CDR1 is DFQATT and CDR2 SNEGSKA (reference sequence). The CDR3 extends over 15 amino acids. The V and J ends lost 6 bases and 5 bases, in that order; junction bases with no gene match: 13.

This clonotype was picked up a small number of times. The rearrangement joins TRBV29-1 to TRBJ1-2, with D maybe TRBD1 (5 bases). The germline V gene has CDR1 SQVTM and CDR2 ANQGSEA. The CDR3 totals 12 residues. V lost 4 bases and J 3 bases, leaving 9 bases between the germline ends. The CDR3 loop reads CSVGGGDYGYTF. The CDR3 nucleotides read TGCAGCGTTGGGGGGGGGGACTATGGCTACACCTTC.

In this sample, this clonotype turned up many times. CDR3 sequence (DNA): TGCAGCGTTGAAGGAAATGGGGGAGAGACCCAGTACTTC. Its protein product is CSVEGNGGETQYF. The chain links TRBV29-1 to TRBJ2-5; D could derive from TRBD1 or TRBD2 (5 bases each). The V end was cut by 1 base, the J end by 4 bases, with 10 bases between. Germline V gives CDR1 SQVTM, CDR2 ANQGSEA. CDR3 length equals 13 residues.